The 23 T cell receptor beta chains below all came from one sample that was sequenced in a study of blood T cell repertoires in COVID-19. The protocol was immunoSEQ multiplex PCR, while the TCRdb copy is restricted to in-frame clones and leaves out a portion. The data show roughly 260,000 clones, roughly 85% seen once. The sample taken for sequencing was PBMCs or T cells enriched from blood (not recorded which). Receptors were obtained from a woman between 45 and 60 years old who had recovered from COVID-19.

V and J are TRBV4-2 and TRBJ2-7; D is ambiguous. Germline loops: CDR1 LGHNA, CDR2 YNFKEQ. Between the trimmed V and J ends, which lost 0 bases and 3 bases, there was a span of 6 bases. This CDR3 contains 13 residues. CDR3 nucleotides: TGTGCCAGCAGCCAAGAGGGCATCTACGAGCAGTACTTC. Residues: CASSQEGIYEQYF.

The genes are TRBV5-4 and TRBJ2-1; 7 bases match TRBD2. The germline gives CDR1 SGHNT, CDR2 YYREEE (reference sequence). The CDR3 covers 11 residues. The V segment lost 2 bases and the J segment 10 bases; nucleotides outside the gene matches: 0. The CDR3 sequence: CASSFGGEQFF. CDR3 DNA sequence: TGTGCCAGCAGCTTCGGGGGGGAGCAGTTCTTC.

The J gene is TRBJ1-3, the V gene TRBV28; tentative D call: TRBD1 (5 bases). Germline V gene sequence: CDR1 MDHEN, CDR2 SYDVKM. V was cut by 3 bases and J by 3 bases, with 12 bases left in between. The CDR3 is 15 residues long. CDR3 sequence reads: CASSFPGLDGNTIYF. The CDR3 nucleotides read TGTGCCAGCAGTTTCCCAGGGTTGGATGGAAACACCATATATTTT.

This chain links TRBV19 with TRBJ2-1; D possibly corresponds to TRBD1 (6 bases). The ends were cut back, 4 bases at V and 0 bases at J, with 13 bases in the middle. Germline V gene sequence: CDR1 LNHDA, CDR2 SQIVND (reference sequence). The CDR3 loop spans 16 amino acids. The CDR3 DNA sequence: TGTGCCAGTAGTACTCGACAGGCGATCTCCTACAATGAGCAGTTCTTC. This translates into CASSTRQAISYNEQFF.

Only one count was recorded for this clone. The rearrangement links TRBV27 to TRBJ1-3; TRBD1 matches 9 bases. The CDR3 consists of 15 residues. CDR1 and CDR2 (germline): MNHEY, SMNVEV (reference sequence). Trimming cost V 6 bases and J 4 bases; bases outside gene matches: 7. The CDR3 DNA sequence: TGTGCCAGCAGCAGAGGGACAGGGTCAGGAAACACCATATATTTT. Translating gives CASSRGTGSGNTIYF.

The V and J genes are TRBV25-1 and TRBJ1-5, with TRBD1 matching 8 bases. The CDR3 runs to 15 residues. Germline CDR1 reads MGHDK; CDR2 reads SYGVNS. Losses at the gene ends were 1 base for V and 6 bases for J; bases not matched to a gene: 5. This chain's CDR3 is CASSESGQGGQPQHF. CDR3 bases: TGTGCCAGCAGTGAATCTGGACAGGGCGGTCAGCCCCAGCATTTT. The full variable domain, in which reference TRBV25-1 and TRBJ1-5 provide the parts outside the CDR3, is EADIYQTPRYLVIGTGKKITLECSQTMGHDKMYWYQQDPGMELHLIHYSYGVNSTEKGDLSSESTVSRIRTEHFPLTLESARPSHTSQYLCASSESGQGGQPQHFGDGTRLSIL.

V usage is TRBV18 and J usage is TRBJ2-1; D is uncertain. CDR3 length: 13 residues. Germline CDR1 KGHSH, CDR2 LQKENI. V lost 6 bases, J lost 8 bases, and 14 bases lay in between. The CDR3, as DNA: TGTGCCAGCTCGCAAAAGACTCGTTATGAGCAGTTCTTC. This sequence encodes CASSQKTRYEQFF.

There are a few counts of this clone. The J gene is TRBJ1-4, the V gene TRBV6-5; D remains unclear. The length of the CDR3 is 11 residues. Germline CDR1 reads MNHEY; CDR2 reads SVGAGI. Trimming took off 2 bases at V and 11 bases at J, with 6 bases between the two ends. The CDR3, as DNA: TGTGCCAGCAGTTACGGGCATAAACTGTTTTTT. This translates into CASSYGHKLFF.

This chain uses TRBV27 with TRBJ2-3; 8 bases are shared with TRBD2. This CDR3 spans 16 amino acids. Unmatched junction bases numbered 9, after V lost 3 bases and J lost 4 bases. From germline, CDR1 is MNHEY and CDR2 SMNVEV (reference sequence). The CDR3 region has the DNA TGTGCCAGCAGTTTTGAGGCGAGCGGGAGTGCAGATACGCAGTATTTT. This sequence encodes CASSFEASGSADTQYF.

This rearrangement joins TRBV28 to TRBJ2-1; D perhaps matches TRBD2 (5 bases). The germline V gene has CDR1 MDHEN and CDR2 SYDVKM. V shed 9 bases and J shed 10 bases, with 19 bases lying between them. This CDR3 region has 13 residues. This chain's CDR3 is CASSGKTPWEQFF. The CDR3 DNA follows: TGTGCCAGTTCGGGGAAGACGCCATGGGAGCAGTTCTTC.

The chain has TRBV18 and TRBJ1-1; a weak D match, TRBD1 (6 bases). Germline V gene lookup returns CDR1 KGHSH and CDR2 LQKENI. The CDR3 extends over 13 amino acids. V lost 2 bases to trimming and J lost 6 bases, with 10 bases between them. This chain's CDR3 is CASSPTGTPEAFF. CDR3 DNA: TGTGCCAGCTCACCAACAGGGACCCCTGAAGCTTTCTTT.

The V and J genes are TRBV28 and TRBJ1-3, with 9 positions matching TRBD1. Germline V gives CDR1 MDHEN, CDR2 SYDVKM. J lost 2 bases, V lost 8 bases, and 4 bases had no gene match. This CDR3 region has 14 residues. CDR3 nucleotides: TGTGCCAGCTTCACAGGGGGCGCTGGAAACACCATATATTTT. This sequence encodes CASFTGGAGNTIYF.

Concerning this clone: At one end, the junction sequence differs from germline, possibly due to a read error. The chain employs TRBV7-7 and TRBJ1-5, with D unclear. Germline V gene sequence: CDR1 SSHAT, CDR2 FNYEAQ (reference sequence). The CDR3 length is 13 residues. CDR3 sequence (DNA): TGTGCTAGCAGCCCGTCTGAGCATCAGCCCCAGCATTTT. Protein: CASSPSEHQPQHF. Based on the CDR3 plus reference TRBV7-7 and TRBJ1-5, the full variable domain is GAGVSQSPRYKVTKRGQDVTLRCDPISSHATLYWYQQALGQGPEFLTYFNYEAQPDKSGLPSDRFSAERPEGSISTLTIQRTEQRDSAMYRCASSPSEHQPQHFGDGTRLSIL.

The V call is TRBV19, the J call TRBJ2-3, with 9 bases identical to TRBD2. The V segment lost 5 bases and the J segment 4 bases; nucleotides outside the gene matches: 10. Germline-derived CDR1 and CDR2 are LNHDA and SQIVND (reference sequence). The CDR3 contains 16 residues. The CDR3 DNA sequence: TGTGCCAGTAGTTCCTCGACTAGCGGAGCGCCAGATACGCAGTATTTT. It codes for CASSSSTSGAPDTQYF.

This chain joins TRBV5-1 and TRBJ2-3; 7 positions agree with TRBD1. The CDR3 consists of 14 residues. The V segment lost 4 bases and the J segment 4 bases; nucleotides outside the gene matches: 6. CDR1 is SGHRS and CDR2 is YFSETQ in the germline V gene. CDR3 nucleotides: TGCGCCAGCAGCCCTGGGACAGAGCCAGATACGCAGTATTTT. Protein: CASSPGTEPDTQYF.

This sequence joins TRBV27 and TRBJ2-3; D is possibly TRBD2 (6 bases). Deletions cut 4 bases from V and 5 bases from J, with 13 bases between. Germline V gives CDR1 MNHEY, CDR2 SMNVEV (reference sequence). The CDR3 spans 14 residues. In DNA form, the CDR3 reads TGTGCCAGCAGTTCACTGGTGGGGGGAGATACGCAGTATTTT. It translates to CASSSLVGGDTQYF.

The chain combines TRBV10-3 with TRBJ2-1; TRBD2 aligns across 9 bases. V shed 4 bases, J shed 6 bases, and the junction held 10 bases outside the gene matches. The CDR3 contains 16 residues. Germline V gene lookup returns CDR1 ENHRY and CDR2 SYGVKD. CDR3 amino acids: CAISAGLANAFNEQFF. The CDR3 region has the DNA TGTGCCATCAGTGCCGGACTAGCGAATGCCTTCAATGAGCAGTTCTTC.

The chain links TRBV6-1 to TRBJ1-4; D gene ambiguous. Trimming removed 2 bases at V and 10 bases at J, with 11 bases between. CDR3 size: 13 residues. CDR1 and CDR2 from the germline V gene are MNHNS and SASEGT. CDR3 DNA sequence: TGTGCCAGCAGTGAAACGGCCGCAGGAAAACTGTTTTTT. Protein sequence: CASSETAAGKLFF.

The rearrangement uses TRBV7-9 and TRBJ1-6; a weak D match, TRBD1 (6 bases). The CDR3 is 14 amino acids. With 2 bases removed from V and 10 bases from J, the gap between germline ends came to 12 bases. CDR1 is SEHNR, CDR2 FQNEAQ, per germline (reference sequence). CDR3 residues: CASSLSTGWSPLHF. Here the CDR3 DNA reads TGTGCCAGCAGCTTAAGCACAGGGTGGTCACCCCTCCACTTT.

The gene calls are TRBV19 and TRBJ2-2, with 8 bases identical to TRBD2. The germline V gene has CDR1 LNHDA and CDR2 SQIVND (reference sequence). Unmatched junction bases numbered 7, after V lost 1 base and J lost 6 bases. The CDR3 runs to 16 residues. The CDR3 loop reads CASSIGASGFAGELFF. In DNA, the CDR3 is TGTGCCAGTAGTATAGGGGCTAGCGGGTTCGCCGGGGAGCTGTTTTTT.

V is TRBV28 and J is TRBJ2-4; 10 positions match TRBD2. Looked up from germline, CDR1 is MDHEN and CDR2 is SYDVKM. This CDR3 is built from 18 residues. The trim removed 7 bases at V and 1 base at J, leaving 13 bases unmatched. The CDR3 nucleotides are TGTGCCAGCACCTCCCCCCTAGCGGGAGTTTGGGCCAAAAACATTCAGTACTTC. Protein product: CASTSPLAGVWAKNIQYF. Based on the CDR3 plus reference TRBV28 and TRBJ2-4, the full variable domain is DVKVTQSSRYLVKRTGEKVFLECVQDMDHENMFWYRQDPGLGLRLIYFSYDVKMKEKGDIPEGYSVSREKKERFSLILESASTNQTSMYLCASTSPLAGVWAKNIQYFGAGTRLSVL.

The chain recombines TRBV14 with TRBJ2-3, with 7 bases fitting TRBD2. Losses at the gene ends were 1 base for V and 0 bases for J; bases not matched to a gene: 4. CDR3 length: 16 amino acids. In germline, CDR1 is SGHDN, CDR2 FVKESK. Here the CDR3 reads CASSQGTRRSTDTQYF. The CDR3 nucleotides read TGTGCCAGCAGCCAAGGGACTAGAAGGAGCACAGATACGCAGTATTTT.

V gene TRBV7-8 combines with J gene TRBJ1-1; possibly TRBD1 for D (5 bases). CDR1 is SGHVS and CDR2 is FQNEAQ in the germline V gene. The CDR3 is 15 amino acids. Trimming shortened V by 5 bases and J by 5 bases, and 18 bases separated the two germline ends. For the CDR3, the DNA is TGTGCCAGCAGCCCCCGAATAGGGAAGGGGACTGAAGCTTTCTTT. It is translated as CASSPRIGKGTEAFF.